The present TCR beta chain was sequenced within a study of cytotoxic CD8 clonotypes in ibrutinib-treated CLL. Overall study context: The group held roughly ten relapsed/refractory and around 14 treatment-naive patients, with roughly 17 IGHV unmutated. Response samples followed a median 12 months of treatment, range 6 to 36.

As for this clone: Its antigen remains unknown.

Germline loops: CDR1 MNHNS, CDR2 SASEGT. V shed 1 base and J shed 5 bases, with 8 bases lying between them. CDR3 size: 13 residues. Target depth was 1 in 200,000 to 1 in 1 million T cells, about 10x per clonotype. Assay used: immunoSEQ multiplex PCR; TCRdb lists only in-frame clones, some missing. The sample records 110,000 to 150,000 clones, more than 75% being singletons. Study-wide findings and caveats: The study sampled sustained-remission and progressing patients at different times.

The chain uses TRBV6-1 and TRBJ1-1; D gene ambiguous. This receptor was taken from a human donor with chronic lymphocytic leukemia. Sequenced here: PBMCs, sampled after 24 months of ibrutinib treatment. The chain's CDR3 is CASSEVPGTEAFF. The CDR3 DNA reads as TGTGCCAGCAGTGAAGTCCCGGGGACTGAAGCTTTCTTT.